Following are 12 T cell receptor beta chains from one sample sequenced in a study of cytomegalovirus exposure and HLA in healthy donors. The data were produced by immunoSEQ multiplex PCR, yet TCRdb's version contains in-frame clones alone and is incomplete. The sample carries 95,000 to 120,000 clones, around 95% recorded once. The material sequenced was PBMCs. These receptor sequences come from a woman under 30 in good health and CMV-seronegative.

The V gene is TRBV4-1, the J gene TRBJ2-4, with 11 bases identical to TRBD1. The CDR3 covers 20 residues. V trimming: 3 bases; J trimming: 0 bases; junction bases outside the gene matches: 13. The germline CDR1 and CDR2 sequences are MGHRA and YSYEKL. CDR3 DNA sequence: TGCGCCAGCAGCCACAACACCCGGGACAGGGGGTTACTAGCCAAAAACATTCAGTACTTC. Encoded protein: CASSHNTRDRGLLAKNIQYF.

The V and J genes are TRBV28 and TRBJ1-1; D unresolved. The CDR3 spans 14 residues. CDR1 MDHEN and CDR2 SYDVKM come from the germline V gene. V was shortened by 3 bases and J by 5 bases, with 13 bases between the two germline ends. Here the CDR3 DNA reads TGTGCCAGCAGTTTCTTGTCCAGGTTTACTGAAGCTTTCTTT. Encoded protein: CASSFLSRFTEAFF.

The J gene is TRBJ2-1, the V gene TRBV7-8, with D tentatively TRBD1 (5 bases). The V gene lost 5 bases and the J gene lost 4 bases, with 15 bases spanning the gap. The CDR3 is 15 residues long. The V gene's germline CDR1 is SGHVS and CDR2 FQNEAQ. Here the CDR3 reads CASSLAGARYNEQFF. Here the CDR3 DNA reads TGTGCCAGCAGCCTCGCTGGGGCGCGATACAATGAGCAGTTCTTC. Full variable domain (rest looked up from reference TRBV7-8 and TRBJ2-1): GAGVSQSPRYKVAKRGQDVALRCDPISGHVSLFWYQQALGQGPEFLTYFQNEAQLDKSGLPSDRFFAERPEGSVSTLKIQRTQQEDSAVYLCASSLAGARYNEQFFGPGTRLTVL.

This chain uses TRBV27 with TRBJ2-2; 8 bases line up with TRBD2. Germline V gives CDR1 MNHEY, CDR2 SMNVEV (reference sequence). The J segment lost 2 bases and the V segment lost 2 bases, leaving 7 bases of the junction unmatched. The CDR3 has 17 residues. CDR3 amino acids: CASSLDLGGGNTGELFF. CDR3 DNA sequence: TGTGCCAGCAGTTTAGATCTCGGGGGGGGCAACACCGGGGAGCTGTTTTTT.

The chain joins TRBV6-6 to TRBJ2-7; TRBD1 matches 8 bases. The germline V gene encodes CDR1 MNHNY and CDR2 SVGAGI (reference sequence). Trimming at V came to 4 bases and at J to 1 base, leaving 9 bases not matched to a gene. CDR3 length: 16 residues. CDR3 DNA: TGTGCCAGCAGTTCCCTTGTAGGGACAGGTTCCTACGAGCAGTACTTC. Translating it yields CASSSLVGTGSYEQYF.

The rearrangement links TRBV18 to TRBJ1-1, with 9 bases fitting TRBD1. Germline trimming cut 2 bases from V and 4 bases from J; bases unmatched to any gene: 8. From germline, CDR1 is KGHSH and CDR2 LQKENI. The CDR3 totals 16 residues. The CDR3 sequence: CASSPTATGGATEAFF. For the CDR3, the DNA is TGTGCCAGCTCACCAACCGCGACAGGGGGTGCCACTGAAGCTTTCTTT.

The CDR3: CASSLSSGGGGGDYGYTF. The CDR3 DNA sequence: TGTGCCAGCAGCTTAAGTTCAGGGGGCGGCGGAGGGGACTATGGCTACACCTTC. The chain uses TRBV7-2 and TRBJ1-2, with 8 bases lining up with TRBD1. Germline CDR1 is SGHTA and CDR2 is FQGNSA. The J segment lost 3 bases and the V segment lost 2 bases, leaving 14 bases of the junction unmatched. The CDR3 sequence is 18 residues long.

This clone was seen just once. This chain links TRBV15 with TRBJ1-1; unclear D gene. Trimming removed 5 bases at V and 0 bases at J, with 13 bases between. The length of the CDR3 is 15 residues. Germline V gene lookup returns CDR1 LNHNV and CDR2 YYDKDF (reference sequence). The chain's CDR3 is CATSPTRGLNTEAFF. CDR3 DNA sequence: TGTGCCACCAGCCCAACACGGGGATTGAACACTGAAGCTTTCTTT.

The DNA for the CDR3 is TGTGCCAGCAGCTTGTCAACGGGGTGGAAGTCGGAGACCCAGTACTTC. Encoded protein: CASSLSTGWKSETQYF. V is TRBV7-9 and J is TRBJ2-5, with D perhaps TRBD2 (5 bases). This CDR3 contains 16 residues. Looked up from germline, CDR1 is SEHNR and CDR2 is FQNEAQ (reference sequence). The ends were cut back, 3 bases at V and 5 bases at J, with 19 bases in the middle.

This chain joins TRBV27 and TRBJ2-1, with 10 bases that match TRBD2. The CDR3 is 15 amino acids. The V gene's germline CDR1 is MNHEY and CDR2 SMNVEV (reference sequence). Trimming took 5 bases from V and 2 from J; bases not matched to a gene: 3. The CDR3 DNA follows: TGTGCCAGCAGTGACAGCGGGGGGGCCTACAATGAGCAGTTCTTC. Its protein is CASSDSGGAYNEQFF.

The V gene is TRBV6-1, the J gene TRBJ2-5; perhaps TRBD2 as D (6 bases). V was shortened by 7 bases and J by 2 bases, with 14 bases between the two germline ends. The CDR3 contains 14 residues. Germline V gene data show CDR1 as MNHNS and CDR2 as SASEGT. The CDR3 DNA is TGTGCCAGCACCCGGTCCGCGGGGCAAGAGACCCAGTACTTC. Its translation: CASTRSAGQETQYF.

This chain links TRBV9 with TRBJ2-5, with 7 bases matching TRBD2. This CDR3 is built from 14 residues. The V and J ends lost 0 bases and 5 bases, in that order; junction bases with no gene match: 4. Germline CDR1 SGDLS, CDR2 YYNGEE. CDR3: CASSVGSGGETQYF. CDR3 DNA: TGTGCCAGCAGCGTAGGCTCCGGGGGGGAGACCCAGTACTTC.